What follows is one T cell receptor beta chain and its context. The antigen remains unidentified. The data derive from a study of T cells expressing NK-cell markers. Study-level background: Cells sorted as CD3+CD56+NKG2C+, CD3+CD56+NKG2C- and CD3+CD56-NKG2C+ T cells supplied the TCR beta repertoires. The sequencing cohort of eight donors included seven HCMV-seropositive individuals and one seronegative individual. General observations from the study: HCMV specificity of the expanded NKG2C+ T cell clones stayed unclear.

The CDR3 contains 17 residues. The germline CDR1 and CDR2 sequences are SQVTM and ANQGSEA. TCRdb re-called the 5' RACE reads and gives one entry per CDR3 protein, without DNA. The listing contains some 460,000 distinct CDR3 sequences. The chain recombines TRBV29-1 with TRBJ2-1; TCRdb proposes TRBD2, but this gene call is untestable without DNA. Sequenced: blood T cells: a sorted CD56 or NKG2C T cell subset, CD4+ or CD8+ T cells, or bulk PBMC T cells (not recorded which). The source is a woman aged 45 to 65 in good health. CDR3 sequence reads: CSVVIVWTSGGINEQFF.